The clone carrying this T cell receptor (beta chain) was detected ten times or more. Its antigen is not known. This CDR3 has 13 amino acids. Germline V lookup: CDR1 SQVTM, CDR2 ANQGSEA. The V end lost 7 bases, the J end lost 3 bases, and 12 bases lay between the germline ends. This sample is part of a study of T-cell reconstitution after alpha-beta-depleted transplantation in children. Whole-study findings and limits: At the one-year point after transplant, T-cell counts and TCRbeta diversity were found to come mostly from T cells that had been newly produced. The study traced high day-60 TCRbeta diversity in some patients to surviving recipient T cells and thymic progenitors. Alpha-beta T cells present about two months after transplant were reported to originate from several hundred expanded graft clones.

Preparing the TCRbeta library involved the use of unique molecular identifiers. TCRdb called the PCR reads again in MiXCR, with one record for every CDR3 protein. The table shows around 440,000 distinct CDR3 sequences, with under 12% occurring only once. This TCR came from a child under 10 years old with inherited bone marrow failure, due to receive a stem cell transplant. V and J are TRBV29-1 and TRBJ1-4, with a weak D call TRBD1 (5 bases). The sequencing used PBMCs, collected before TCRalphabeta/CD19-depleted stem cell transplant. The CDR3 here is CSARGGSNEKLFF. The CDR3 region has the DNA TGCAGCGCCCGGGGGGGTTCTAATGAAAAACTGTTTTTT.